The clone carrying this T cell receptor (beta chain) has more than one count but fewer than ten. As yet, its antigen is unknown. This entry is derived from a study of OX40 agonist ivuxolimab in advanced cancers. The CDR3 has 16 residues. The V end was cut by 0 bases, the J end by 4 bases, with 13 bases between. Germline lookup yields CDR1 LGHNA and CDR2 YNFKEQ. The data were produced by immunoSEQ multiplex PCR, yet TCRdb's version contains in-frame clones alone and is incomplete. Here the sample spans approximately 58,000 clones, more than 75% being singletons. Regarding the study as a whole: Both CD4+ and CD8+ T cell populations in blood had undergone clonal expansion by week 6 at 0.1 to 3.0 mg/kg.

The source of this sequence is an adult with an advanced solid tumor such as melanoma, head and neck, liver or kidney cancer. The sample consisted of CD4+ or CD8+ T cells sorted from blood, taken in a trial of the OX40 agonist ivuxolimab. This chain joins TRBV4-2 and TRBJ1-3; D is undetermined. The CDR3, as DNA: TGTGCCAGCAGCCAAGATTTGGAGGGATCGGGAAACACCATATATTTT. Translation gives CASSQDLEGSGNTIYF.